The entry below gives a single T cell receptor (beta chain) sequence along with its context. The sample originates from a study of blood T cell repertoires in COVID-19. Study details: From the United States, Italy and Spain came samples of acute and convalescent COVID-19. PBMCs, B-cell-depleted T cells, or T cells provided the cDNA or gDNA that made up the material.

CDR1 and CDR2 from the germline V gene are SGHTA and FQGTGA. V shed 0 bases, J shed 7 bases, and the junction held 4 bases outside the gene matches. The CDR3 consists of 15 residues. Source study methods: How many nucleated cells were present was estimated from reference gene primer amplification. Generated by immunoSEQ multiplex PCR, the TCRdb table keeps only in-frame clones and is missing some. The D gene and trimming were derived from the DNA, and the V and J assignments and clone size from that table. The data hold about 17,000 clones, with more than 75% observed a single time. This receptor was obtained from a man between 60 and 70 years old with active or convalescent COVID-19. The sample was peripheral blood. The chain combines TRBV7-3 with TRBJ2-2; 8 bases match TRBD2. The CDR3 loop is CASSLTVTSDGELFF. As DNA, the CDR3 is TGTGCCAGCAGCTTAACGGTGACTAGCGACGGGGAGCTGTTTTTT.